This T cell receptor beta chain was captured by sequencing in a study of shared clonotypes between healthy human individuals. This clone was picked up one time. The antigen is unknown. This CDR3 is built from 14 residues. The germline V gene encodes CDR1 MNHNY and CDR2 SVGAGI (reference sequence). The V end lost 2 bases, the J end lost 6 bases, and 10 bases lay between the germline ends. The protocol was immunoSEQ multiplex PCR, while the TCRdb copy is restricted to in-frame clones and leaves out a portion. Among roughly 2,300,000 clones listed, about nine tenths were seen once. Everyone who donated was a Caucasian adult who lived in Nashville, Tennessee. Memory CD4+ cells were the fraction left after CD45RA+ naive selection. Findings and limits, study-wide: Clonotypes not shared had lower generation probabilities than those common to all four donors. Rarefaction showed that sequencing of sorted subsets was incomplete (despite large depth).

V and J are TRBV6-6 and TRBJ1-4, with a possible D match to TRBD1 (6 bases). Specimen: naive CD4+ T cells from PBMCs. Sample subset: CD45RA+ positively selected. The sequence came from a man in his late teens or twenties in good health. Some clones in this sample may be carry-over from other donors' samples. CDR3 in DNA: TGTGCCAGCAGTTACCAGGGGCCGTATGAAAAACTGTTTTTT. As protein: CASSYQGPYEKLFF.